The 9 T cell receptor beta chains listed next were all sequenced from one sample in a study of immune evolution from preneoplasia to lung adenocarcinoma. The protocol was immunoSEQ multiplex PCR, while the TCRdb copy is restricted to in-frame clones and leaves out a portion. The sample contains about 6,300 clones, 70% to 80% of which appear only once. Sequenced: FFPE minimally invasive lung adenocarcinoma tissue. These receptors came from a person aged 55-80 years with lung adenocarcinoma.

This clone is large within its sample. This sequence joins TRBV7-9 and TRBJ2-1; a weak D match, TRBD2 (6 bases). The V end lost 1 base, the J end lost 12 bases, and 13 bases lay between the germline ends. Germline V gene lookup returns CDR1 SEHNR and CDR2 FQNEAQ (reference sequence). The length of the CDR3 is 13 residues. The CDR3 nucleotides are TGTGCCAGCAGCTTAGGCGGCGGGCGGGGGCAGTTCTTC. Encoded protein: CASSLGGGRGQFF.

J is TRBJ1-1 and V is TRBV28; no definite D call. The germline V gene encodes CDR1 MDHEN and CDR2 SYDVKM. V was pared by 1 base and J by 4 bases, with 7 bases between. This CDR3 contains 13 residues. The CDR3 protein is CASSLLHRTEAFF. The CDR3 DNA is TGTGCCAGCAGTTTATTGCACCGCACTGAAGCTTTCTTT. The variable domain in full, completed from reference TRBV28 and TRBJ1-1, reads DVKVTQSSRYLVKRTGEKVFLECVQDMDHENMFWYRQDPGLGLRLIYFSYDVKMKEKGDIPEGYSVSREKKERFSLILESASTNQTSMYLCASSLLHRTEAFFGQGTRLTVV.

The genes are TRBV5-1 and TRBJ2-1, with 12 bases that match TRBD2. The ends lost 5 bases at V and 2 bases at J; junction bases unmatched: 11. There are 18 residues in the CDR3. Germline V gene lookup returns CDR1 SGHRS and CDR2 YFSETQ. CDR3 DNA: TGCGCCAGCAGGGTGGGACTAGCGGGTTGGATTACCTACAATGAGCAGTTCTTC. It is translated as CASRVGLAGWITYNEQFF.

The chain links TRBV6-4 to TRBJ1-2; D perhaps matches TRBD1 (5 bases). Germline values: CDR1 MRHNA, CDR2 SNTAGT. This CDR3 is built from 15 residues. Trimming left V 2 bases short and J 8 bases short, with 18 bases between. The CDR3 DNA reads as TGTGCCAGCAGTGACACCTCCCAGGGAGTTGGGGGCTACACCTTC. Its translation is CASSDTSQGVGGYTF.

The chain recombines TRBV10-3 with TRBJ1-2; perhaps TRBD1 as D (5 bases). This CDR3 has 13 amino acids. Trimming stripped 6 bases from V and 8 bases from J, with 16 bases between. Germline assignment: CDR1 ENHRY and CDR2 SYGVKD. This CDR3 reads CAISLSGAEGYTF. CDR3 DNA: TGTGCCATCAGCCTCTCTGGGGCGGAAGGCTACACCTTC.

V usage is TRBV30 and J usage is TRBJ2-7; TRBD2 agrees at 12 bases. This CDR3 comprises 14 residues. Unmatched junction bases numbered 4, after V lost 2 bases and J lost 5 bases. CDR1 GTSNPN and CDR2 SVGIG come from the germline V gene (reference sequence). The CDR3 region has the DNA TGTGCCTGGAGTAGACTAGCGGGAGCGGACGAGCAGTACTTC. It is translated as CAWSRLAGADEQYF.

CDR3 in amino acids: CSVELAGGREQYF. CDR3 in DNA: TGCAGCGTTGAACTAGCGGGAGGCCGGGAGCAGTACTTC. The chain uses TRBV29-1 and TRBJ2-7; 11 bases match TRBD2. In germline, CDR1 is SQVTM, CDR2 ANQGSEA. After removal of 2 bases from V and 7 bases from J, the junction contained 4 bases not matched to a gene. The CDR3 spans 13 residues.

The chain links TRBV2 to TRBJ2-1; 10 positions match TRBD2. This CDR3 is 17 amino acids long. J lost 0 bases, V lost 6 bases, and 8 bases had no gene match. Germline CDR1 SNHLY, CDR2 FYNNEI. CDR3 nucleotides: TGTGCCAGCAGCGACGCGGGACTAGCGCACTCCTACAATGAGCAGTTCTTC. Its protein product is CASSDAGLAHSYNEQFF.

This clone was picked up one time. The J gene is TRBJ2-1, the V gene TRBV6-1; D uncertain. The CDR3 runs to 13 residues. The germline V and J ends were trimmed by 2 bases and 13 bases, with 15 bases remaining between them. Germline CDR1 and CDR2: MNHNS and SASEGT. The CDR3 bases are TGTGCCAGCAGTGAAACCGCGGAGACTCTTCAGTTCTTC. Protein: CASSETAETLQFF.